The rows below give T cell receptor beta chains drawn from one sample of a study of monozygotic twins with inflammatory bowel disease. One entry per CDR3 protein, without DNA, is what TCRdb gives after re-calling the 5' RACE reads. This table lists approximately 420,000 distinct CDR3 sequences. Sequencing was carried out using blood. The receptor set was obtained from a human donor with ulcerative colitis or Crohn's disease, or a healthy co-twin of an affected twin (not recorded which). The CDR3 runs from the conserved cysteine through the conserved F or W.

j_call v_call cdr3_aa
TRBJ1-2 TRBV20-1 CSARTSSGQVNYGYTF
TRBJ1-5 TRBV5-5 CASSLPGNGNQPQHF
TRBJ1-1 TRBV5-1 CASSRSREFTEAFF
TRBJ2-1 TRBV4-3 CASSQVPERNEQFF
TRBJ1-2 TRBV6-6 CASSYTDMTYGYTF
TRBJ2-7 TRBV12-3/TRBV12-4 CASSYAGTGVSYEQYF
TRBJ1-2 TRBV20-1 CSVWRPGQSYGYTF
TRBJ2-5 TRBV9 CASSVVSGDLRKETQYF
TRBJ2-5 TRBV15 CATRPPGLQETQYF
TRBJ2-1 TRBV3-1 CASSHRTSGSYEQFF
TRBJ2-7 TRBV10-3 CAISERGAWDEQYF
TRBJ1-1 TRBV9 CASSAFGGLNTEAFF
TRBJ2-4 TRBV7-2 CASSRGGEGKNIQYF
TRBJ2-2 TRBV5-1 CASSGQQNTGELFF
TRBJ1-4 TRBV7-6 CASSQATGRIGEKLFF
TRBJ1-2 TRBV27 CASSAYRGRGYGYTF
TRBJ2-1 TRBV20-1 CSALVYRIDNEQFF
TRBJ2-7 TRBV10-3 CAISDHQVFVFEQYF
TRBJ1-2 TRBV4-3 CASSQTPPGLATDGYTF
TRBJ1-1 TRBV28 CASSPPGWAWTEAFF
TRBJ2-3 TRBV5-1 CASRGTGTSADTQYF
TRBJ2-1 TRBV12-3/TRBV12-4 CASSLPTGPQFF
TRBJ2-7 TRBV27 CASSSRPSYEQYF
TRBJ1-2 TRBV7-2 CASSRGGGLGYGYTF
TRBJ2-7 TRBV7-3 CASSYGTAYEQYF
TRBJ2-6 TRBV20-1 CSARYRGVGSGANVLTF
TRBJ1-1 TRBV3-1 CASSHYADTEAFF
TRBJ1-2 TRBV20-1 CSASETVYGYTF
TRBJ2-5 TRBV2 CASVPPGDRGRETQYF
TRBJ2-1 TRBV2 CASSPLAGVGLINEQFF
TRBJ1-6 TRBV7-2 CASSSRSGYNSPLHF
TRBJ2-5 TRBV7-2 CASNGFRGGVQETQYF
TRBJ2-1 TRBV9 CASSVEPGLAPNEQFF
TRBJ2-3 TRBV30 CACAGLAGITDTQYF
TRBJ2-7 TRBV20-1 CSARDPGQGTYEQYF
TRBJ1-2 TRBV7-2 CASSSEFYNYYGYTF
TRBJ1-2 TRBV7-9 CASSPGQGDYYGYTF
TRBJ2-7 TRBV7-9 CASSLLGYEQYF
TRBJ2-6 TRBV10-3 CAIGWVAGFSGANVLTF
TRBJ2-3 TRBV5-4 CASRTPGGTTDTQYF
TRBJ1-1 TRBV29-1 CSGLQGSPEAFF
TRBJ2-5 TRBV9 CASSVGPTQTQYF
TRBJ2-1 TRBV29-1 CSVQRGYNEQFF
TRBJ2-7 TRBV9 CASSVAPGRSYEQYF
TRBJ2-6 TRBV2 CASSEATVSGANVLTF
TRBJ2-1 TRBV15 CATSFAGAGNEQFF
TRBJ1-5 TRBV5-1 CASSLWSDQPQHF